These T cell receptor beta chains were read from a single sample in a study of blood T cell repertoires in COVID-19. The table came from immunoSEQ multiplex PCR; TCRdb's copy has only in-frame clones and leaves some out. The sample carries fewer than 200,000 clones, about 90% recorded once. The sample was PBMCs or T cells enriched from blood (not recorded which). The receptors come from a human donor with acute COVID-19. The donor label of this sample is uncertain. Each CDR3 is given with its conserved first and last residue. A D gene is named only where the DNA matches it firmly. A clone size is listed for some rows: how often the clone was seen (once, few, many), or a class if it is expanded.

CASSPQTGYENTEAFF | TGTGCCAGCAGCCCCCAGACGGGGTATGAGAACACTGAAGCTTTCTTT | TRBV21-1 | 16 | TRBJ1-1 | - | -
CASSETGQDTEAFF | TGCGCCAGCAGTGAGACCGGACAGGACACTGAAGCTTTCTTT | TRBV10-1 | 14 | TRBJ1-1 | TRBD1 | -
CAISEPQNEQFF | TGTGCCATCAGTGAACCCCAGAATGAGCAGTTCTTC | TRBV10-3 | 12 | TRBJ2-1 | - | -
CASSDSRVYGYTF | TGTGCCAGCAGTGACTCCAGGGTCTATGGCTACACCTTC | TRBV6-4 | 13 | TRBJ1-2 | - | -
CASTNLGAGELFF | TGCGCCAGCACAAACCTTGGAGCGGGGGAGCTGTTTTTT | TRBV4-1 | 13 | TRBJ2-2 | - | -
CASSFVMTANYGYTF | TGTGCCAGCAGCTTCGTAATGACAGCTAACTATGGCTACACCTTC | TRBV5-5 | 15 | TRBJ1-2 | - | -
CAISESAGARTDTQYF | TGTGCCATCAGTGAGTCTGCGGGGGCCCGCACAGATACGCAGTATTTT | TRBV10-3 | 16 | TRBJ2-3 | - | -
CASSATGQLGELFF | TGTGCCAGCTCGGCGACAGGTCAATTGGGGGAGCTGTTTTTT | TRBV18 | 14 | TRBJ2-2 | - | -
CASSPRQGLNEKLFF | TGTGCCAGTAGTCCCCGACAGGGCTTAAATGAAAAACTGTTTTTT | TRBV19 | 15 | TRBJ1-4 | TRBD1 | once
CASSRYGQGNTEAFF | TGTGCCAGCAGTCGTTACGGACAGGGCAACACTGAAGCTTTCTTT | TRBV27 | 15 | TRBJ1-1 | TRBD1 | -
CASGLGGNTEAFF | TGTGCCAGCGGCCTGGGGGGGAACACTGAAGCTTTCTTT | TRBV7-9 | 13 | TRBJ1-1 | - | -
CGEIAFRPREKLFF | TGTGGGGAGATAGCGTTTCGACCCAGGGAAAAACTGTTTTTT | TRBV5-3 | 14 | TRBJ1-4 | - | -
CAWSVPAGGNEQFF | TGTGCCTGGAGTGTACCGGCAGGGGGCAATGAGCAGTTCTTC | TRBV30 | 14 | TRBJ2-1 | TRBD1 | -
CASSLGQERGYTF | TGTGCCAGCAGCTTGGGACAGGAGAGGGGCTACACCTTC | TRBV5-4 | 13 | TRBJ1-2 | - | -
CASSQDRQGHETQYF | TGCGCCAGCAGCCAAGATAGACAGGGCCACGAGACCCAGTACTTC | TRBV4-3 | 15 | TRBJ2-5 | TRBD1 | -
CASSSSGVWNTEAFF | TGTGCCAGCAGCTCGTCCGGGGTCTGGAACACTGAAGCTTTCTTT | TRBV7-2 | 15 | TRBJ1-1 | - | -
CASSLQTGGSPLHF | TGCGCCAGCAGCTTACAGACAGGTGGATCACCCCTCCACTTT | TRBV5-1 | 14 | TRBJ1-6 | - | -
CASSYWGRFDTDTQYF | TGTGCCAGCAGTTACTGGGGCAGATTTGACACAGATACGCAGTATTTT | TRBV6-5 | 16 | TRBJ2-3 | - | -
CASSSERYQPQHF | TGTGCCAGCAGCTCCGAGAGGTATCAGCCCCAGCATTTT | TRBV7-2 | 13 | TRBJ1-5 | - | -
CASSQEVQGYTF | TGTGCCAGCAGCCAAGAAGTCCAGGGCTACACCTTC | TRBV4-2 | 12 | TRBJ1-2 | - | -
CASSDGQGVSPLHF | TGTGCCAGCAGTGACGGACAGGGCGTTTCACCCCTCCACTTT | TRBV6-1 | 14 | TRBJ1-6 | TRBD1 | few
CASKVDGSGGGGELFF | TGCGCCAGCAAAGTAGATGGTAGCGGGGGTGGCGGGGAGCTGTTTTTT | TRBV23-1 | 16 | TRBJ2-2 | TRBD2 | -
CASSHRGSPQPQHF | TGTGCCAGCAGCCACCGGGGGTCCCCTCAGCCCCAGCATTTT | TRBV6-4 | 14 | TRBJ1-5 | - | -
CASRPTRVTTEAFF | TGCGCCAGCAGACCCACCAGGGTAACCACTGAAGCTTTCTTT | TRBV23-1 | 14 | TRBJ1-1 | - | -
CASSKAPSGRYNEQFF | TGTGCCAGCAGCAAAGCGCCTAGCGGGCGATACAATGAGCAGTTCTTC | TRBV21-1 | 16 | TRBJ2-1 | - | -
CASSPGVYGNQPQHF | TGCGCCAGCAGCCCAGGGGTGTACGGCAATCAGCCCCAGCATTTT | TRBV10-2 | 15 | TRBJ1-5 | - | -
CASRRQGWGNTIYF | TGTGCCAGCAGGCGACAGGGCTGGGGAAACACCATATATTTT | TRBV27 | 14 | TRBJ1-3 | TRBD1 | -
CASGRAGGTGKLFF | TGTGCCAGCGGGAGGGCAGGGGGCACGGGAAAACTGTTTTTT | TRBV6-6 | 14 | TRBJ1-4 | TRBD1 | -
CASSLDTLETQYF | TGCGCCAGCAGCTTGGACACCTTAGAGACCCAGTACTTC | TRBV5-1 | 13 | TRBJ2-5 | - | -
CASGAPDTEAFF | TGTGCCAGTGGGGCTCCGGACACTGAAGCTTTCTTT | TRBV6-5 | 12 | TRBJ1-1 | - | -
CASSLRRGENIQYF | TGTGCCAGCAGCTTAAGACGGGGGGAAAACATTCAGTACTTC | TRBV7-9 | 14 | TRBJ2-4 | TRBD2 | -
CASSLDSSYGYTF | TGCGCCAGCAGCTTGGATAGTTCCTATGGCTACACCTTC | TRBV5-1 | 13 | TRBJ1-2 | - | -
CASSTITGGNQPQHF | TGTGCCAGTAGTACAATAACAGGTGGCAATCAGCCCCAGCATTTT | TRBV19 | 15 | TRBJ1-5 | - | -
CASSQDRPSGGDPKDTQYF | TGCGCCAGCAGCCAAGATAGGCCTAGCGGGGGGGATCCAAAAGATACGCAGTATTTT | TRBV4-3 | 19 | TRBJ2-3 | TRBD2 | -
CASSFDSSDEQFF | TGTGCCAGCAGCTTCGACTCCTCCGATGAGCAGTTCTTC | TRBV7-2 | 13 | TRBJ2-1 | - | -
CASSFQNMNTEAFF | TGTGCCAGCAGTTTTCAGAACATGAACACTGAAGCTTTCTTT | TRBV28 | 14 | TRBJ1-1 | - | medium-sized
CASSPKHAYTQYF | TGTGCCAGCTCACCTAAGCACGCGTATACGCAGTATTTT | TRBV18 | 13 | TRBJ2-3 | - | -
CASSPGGSGLYEQYF | TGTGCCAGCAGCCCGGGTGGTAGCGGCCTCTACGAGCAGTACTTC | TRBV5-5 | 15 | TRBJ2-7 | - | -
CASSSGTVASNQPQHF | TGTGCCAGCAGTTCCGGGACAGTAGCGAGCAATCAGCCCCAGCATTTT | TRBV6-5 | 16 | TRBJ1-5 | TRBD1 | -
CASSSYFGDTQYF | TGTGCCAGCAGTAGCTACTTCGGAGATACGCAGTATTTT | TRBV27 | 13 | TRBJ2-3 | - | -
CSVLDRGRLDTQYF | TGCAGCGTTCTGGACAGGGGGCGTTTAGATACGCAGTATTTT | TRBV29-1 | 14 | TRBJ2-3 | TRBD1 | -
CASSMGAGSYEQYF | TGTGCCAGTAGTATGGGGGCAGGCTCCTACGAGCAGTACTTC | TRBV19 | 14 | TRBJ2-7 | - | -
CASSNRQYTGELFF | TGTGCCAGCAGTAACAGACAGTACACCGGGGAGCTGTTTTTT | TRBV6-5 | 14 | TRBJ2-2 | - | once
CASSPSSSYGYTF | TGTGCCAGCAGCCCGAGTTCGTCCTATGGCTACACCTTC | TRBV7-6 | 13 | TRBJ1-2 | - | -
CASSYSIPQGGYTF | TGTGCCAGCAGTTACTCGATTCCTCAGGGAGGCTACACCTTC | TRBV6-5 | 14 | TRBJ1-2 | - | -
CASSFQQGHSGNTIYF | TGTGCCAGCAGCTTTCAACAGGGCCACTCTGGAAACACCATATATTTT | TRBV5-6 | 16 | TRBJ1-3 | - | -
CASSEPGPQHF | TGTGCTTCCTCTGAGCCGGGGCCCCAGCATTTT | TRBV10-3 | 11 | TRBJ1-5 | - | once
CASSALAGPTDTQYF | TGTGCCAGCAGCGCACTAGCGGGGCCAACAGATACGCAGTATTTT | TRBV7-3 | 15 | TRBJ2-3 | TRBD2 | -
CASMPIAGPDNEQFF | TGTGCCAGTATGCCGATAGCGGGGCCAGACAATGAGCAGTTCTTC | TRBV19 | 15 | TRBJ2-1 | TRBD2 | -
CASTLQGTGELFF | TGTGCCAGCACCCTACAGGGAACCGGGGAGCTGTTTTTT | TRBV4-2 | 13 | TRBJ2-2 | - | few
CASSLDNSNQPQHF | TGTGCCAGCAGCTTGGACAATAGCAATCAGCCCCAGCATTTT | TRBV6-2/TRBV6-3 | 14 | TRBJ1-5 | - | once
CASSDRTGGDSPLHF | TGTGCCAGCAGTGATCGGACAGGGGGCGATTCACCCCTCCACTTT | TRBV6-4 | 15 | TRBJ1-6 | TRBD1 | few
CASSSGTGEQYF | TGTGCCAGCAGTTCCGGGACAGGAGAACAGTACTTC | TRBV6-6 | 12 | TRBJ2-7 | TRBD1 | -